The 11 T cell receptor beta chains given below trace back to one sample, sequenced in a study of vaccination and CD4 T cells after COVID-19. Treatment of the sample: roughly 11-day PBMC culture with coronavirus spike peptide pools or control peptides (ViraFEST assay). Their antigens are not known. An Oncomine TCR Beta short-read assay was used to sequence the DNA from cultured CD4+ T cells. One entry per CDR3 protein results from TCRdb running MiXCR on the PCR reads. The sample lists about 17,000 distinct CDR3 sequences; around 58% were seen once. The source material was CD4+ T cells from blood, cultured in vitro. The receptors come from a human donor who had recovered from COVID-19.

The chain employs TRBV19 and TRBJ2-5; D is ambiguous. The CDR3 contains 13 residues. V was shortened by 3 bases and J by 3 bases, with 8 bases between the two germline ends. CDR1 and CDR2 from the germline V gene are LNHDA and SQIVND (reference sequence). CDR3 nucleotides: TGTGCCAGTAGTATGACGTGGGAAGAGACCCAGTACTTC. Its translation: CASSMTWEETQYF.

The chain is built from TRBV20-1 and TRBJ2-3, with 10 nucleotides matching TRBD2. CDR1 DFQATT and CDR2 SNEGSKA come from the germline V gene (reference sequence). The CDR3 runs 20 residues. The V gene end was trimmed by 0 bases and the J gene end by 4 bases; junction bases not matched to a gene: 19. CDR3 sequence (DNA): TGCAGTGCTAGAGATCCTATGAAGAGCGGGAGGGCCGGGCACGCAGATACGCAGTATTTT. It specifies CSARDPMKSGRAGHADTQYF.

V usage is TRBV30 and J usage is TRBJ2-7; TRBD1 aligns across 9 bases. In germline, CDR1 is GTSNPN, CDR2 SVGIG (reference sequence). V shed 4 bases and J 2 bases; nucleotides not matched to a gene: 6. This CDR3 contains 14 residues. CDR3 region: CAWKGTGSPYEQYF. CDR3 coding DNA: TGTGCCTGGAAGGGGACAGGGAGTCCCTACGAGCAGTACTTC.

The chain employs TRBV27 and TRBJ2-1; 8 bases are shared with TRBD1. V was clipped by 5 bases and J by 1 base; unmatched bases: 4. The CDR3 covers 15 residues. Germline V gene lookup returns CDR1 MNHEY and CDR2 SMNVEV (reference sequence). CDR3 loop: CASSVDRASYNEQFF. CDR3 DNA: TGTGCCAGCAGTGTGGACAGGGCGTCCTACAATGAGCAGTTCTTC.

This rearrangement joins TRBV19 to TRBJ2-7, with 7 bases fitting TRBD2. The trim removed 7 bases at V and 5 bases at J, leaving 11 bases unmatched. This CDR3 spans 14 amino acids. CDR1 and CDR2 from the germline V gene are LNHDA and SQIVND (reference sequence). CDR3 sequence reads: CASKTGGSVDEQYF. The CDR3 DNA reads TGTGCCAGTAAGACGGGCGGGAGCGTAGACGAGCAGTACTTC. Supplemented by reference TRBV19 and TRBJ2-7, the full variable domain reads DGGITQSPKYLFRKEGQNVTLSCEQNLNHDAMYWYRQDPGQGLRLIYYSQIVNDFQKGDIAEGYSVSREKKESFPLTVTSAQKNPTAFYLCASKTGGSVDEQYFGPGTRLTVT.

The CDR3 DNA sequence: TGTGCCAGCAGTGAAGCTGGAGATACGCAGTATTTT. Its protein product is CASSEAGDTQYF. V is TRBV11-2 and J is TRBJ2-3; unclear D gene. The germline CDR1 and CDR2 sequences are SGHAT and FQNNGV. This CDR3 is built from 12 residues. Trimming took 6 bases from V and 5 from J, leaving 9 bases between them. The variable domain in full, with the rest retrieved from reference TRBV11-2 and TRBJ2-3, is EAGVAQSPRYKIIEKRQSVAFWCNPISGHATLYWYQQILGQGPKLLIQFQNNGVVDDSQLPKDRFSAERLKGVDSTLKIQPAKLEDSAVYLCASSEAGDTQYFGPGTRLTVL.

This clonotype was recorded a few times. The chain links TRBV6-1 to TRBJ1-1; TRBD1 matches at 7 bases. The CDR3 is made up of 14 amino acids. Germline V gene lookup returns CDR1 MNHNS and CDR2 SASEGT. Trimming cost V 4 bases and J 0 bases; bases outside gene matches: 2. Written as DNA, the CDR3 is TGTGCCAGCAGTGGACAGGGAATGAACACTGAAGCTTTCTTT. Amino acids: CASSGQGMNTEAFF.

The chain recombines TRBV11-2 with TRBJ1-2; D ambiguous. The CDR3 extends over 15 amino acids. In germline, CDR1 is SGHAT, CDR2 FQNNGV. Trimming stripped 5 bases from V and 0 bases from J, with 13 bases between. CDR3 protein: CASSPRPLSNYGYTF. CDR3 DNA sequence: TGTGCCAGCAGCCCCCGCCCCTTATCTAACTATGGCTACACCTTC.

The gene calls are TRBV6-2 or TRBV6-3 and TRBJ1-6, with TRBD1 as a possible D gene (5 bases). Germline lookup yields CDR1 MNHEY and CDR2 SVGEGT. The CDR3 contains 12 residues. With 8 bases removed from V and 9 bases from J, the gap between germline ends came to 11 bases. The CDR3 here is CASGGFGSPLHF. The CDR3 coding sequence is TGTGCCAGCGGGGGGTTTGGTTCACCCCTCCACTTT.

This clonotype came up a few times. V usage is TRBV7-9 and J usage is TRBJ1-2; D is uncertain. The CDR3 extends over 14 amino acids. Trimming shortened V by 4 bases and J by 7 bases, and 16 bases separated the two germline ends. The germline V gene encodes CDR1 SEHNR and CDR2 FQNEAQ (reference sequence). The CDR3 loop reads CASSWSDGWRGYTF. In DNA, the CDR3 is TGTGCCAGCAGCTGGTCCGATGGGTGGCGTGGCTACACCTTC. Supplemented by reference TRBV7-9 and TRBJ1-2, the full variable domain reads DTGVSQNPRHKITKRGQNVTFRCDPISEHNRLYWYRQTLGQGPEFLTYFQNEAQLEKSRLLSDRFSAERPKGSFSTLEIQRTEQGDSAMYLCASSWSDGWRGYTFGSGTRLTVV.

The V gene is TRBV2, the J gene TRBJ2-5; the D call may be TRBD1 or TRBD2 (5 bases each). Germline assignment: CDR1 SNHLY and CDR2 FYNNEI. The CDR3 has 14 residues. V dropped 5 bases and J dropped 7 bases, with 17 bases sitting between them. CDR3 amino acids: CASSPGALLGTQYF. The CDR3 DNA reads as TGTGCCAGCAGTCCCGGGGCCCTTCTGGGGACCCAGTACTTC.